Shown below are 32 T cell receptor beta chains from a single sample sequenced in a study of T cell clusters in autoimmune cytopenias. TRB was amplified from roughly 270 ng of peripheral blood genomic DNA per sample. TRB was amplified by touch-down multiplex PCR, primer pools A and B combined. TCRdb reprocessed the multiplex PCR reads; each CDR3 protein has one entry and no DNA is given. Recorded for this sample: approximately 6,000 distinct CDR3 sequences. Source material: peripheral blood. The receptors stem from a human donor with an autoimmune cytopenia or autoimmune hepatitis (not recorded which).

This rearrangement joins TRBV5-4 to TRBJ2-5; the TCRdb D gene call, TRBD1, has no DNA to confirm it. The germline CDR1 and CDR2 sequences are SGHNT and YYREEE (reference sequence). This CDR3 has 15 residues. The CDR3 spells CASSLTSGREETQYF.

This clonotype registers medium-sized by frequency. The chain combines TRBV29-1 with TRBJ2-3. The CDR3 sequence is 14 residues long. Germline V lookup: CDR1 SQVTM, CDR2 ANQGSEA. CDR3 protein: CSVGGSLGTDTQYF.

This clonotype is medium-sized by frequency. The CDR3 here is CASSPGTATGELFF. The chain combines TRBV5-4 with TRBJ2-2; the TCRdb call, TRBD1, lacks DNA for checking. The CDR3 consists of 14 residues. Germline values: CDR1 SGHNT, CDR2 YYREEE (reference sequence).

CDR3: CASSPGTTNYGYTF. The chain recombines TRBV7-2 with TRBJ1-2; TCRdb designates TRBD1, a call that cannot be tested without DNA. CDR3 size: 14 residues. The V gene's germline CDR1 is SGHTA and CDR2 FQGNSA.

This clonotype registers medium-sized by frequency. The chain employs TRBV5-6 and TRBJ2-6; absent DNA, TCRdb's TRBD1 call cannot be checked. Germline V gene sequence: CDR1 SGHDT, CDR2 YYEEEE. The CDR3 runs to 16 residues. The CDR3 protein is CASSLGGARGANVLTF.

The chain carries TRBV4-3 and TRBJ2-5. The germline gives CDR1 LGHNA, CDR2 YSLEER. CDR3 length: 15 amino acids. The CDR3 sequence: CASSQALDKVETQYF.

V and J are TRBV6-1 and TRBJ2-7. Germline lookup yields CDR1 MNHNS and CDR2 SASEGT. This CDR3 is built from 18 residues. The CDR3 reads CASSENVVDYGGTYEQYF.

Frequency places this clonotype as medium-sized (0.01 to 0.1%). The chain combines TRBV30 with TRBJ1-1. The length of the CDR3 is 11 residues. The germline gives CDR1 GTSNPN, CDR2 SVGIG (reference sequence). The CDR3 loop is CAWSVEFEAFF.

The chain has TRBV12-3 or TRBV12-4 and TRBJ2-7; lacking DNA, the TRBD2 call made by TCRdb goes unchecked. The CDR3 totals 17 residues. The CDR3 loop is CASSRGTSARSSYEQYF.

V usage is TRBV13 and J usage is TRBJ2-4; the D gene TCRdb calls, TRBD1, cannot be checked with no DNA. Germline V gene data show CDR1 as PRHDT and CDR2 as FYEKMQ (reference sequence). The CDR3 spans 14 residues. The CDR3 sequence is CASSLRQGSNIQYF.

This CDR3 reads CASSLWINYGYTF. J is TRBJ1-2 and V is TRBV12-3 or TRBV12-4. CDR3 length equals 13 residues.

By frequency, this clonotype is medium-sized. The rearrangement uses TRBV6-2 or TRBV6-3 and TRBJ1-2; TCRdb selects TRBD1, and the lack of DNA leaves this call unchecked. Germline V gives CDR1 MNHEY, CDR2 SVGEGT. CDR3 size: 13 residues. The CDR3 spells CASSLQGARGYTF.

The genes are TRBV6-2 or TRBV6-3 and TRBJ1-1; TCRdb calls TRBD1, which cannot be checked without DNA. There are 13 residues in the CDR3. The germline CDR1 and CDR2 sequences are MNHEY and SVGEGT. The CDR3: CASSYEAGTKAFF.

The CDR3 is CASSFGGGRGETQYF. The genes are TRBV7-9 and TRBJ2-5; checking the TCRdb D call of TRBD1 is not possible without DNA. CDR1 and CDR2 (germline): SEHNR, FQNEAQ (reference sequence). The CDR3 is 15 residues long.

By frequency, this clonotype is medium-sized. The chain uses TRBV14 and TRBJ2-5; TCRdb designates TRBD2, a call that cannot be tested without DNA. The CDR3 covers 14 residues. The germline V gene encodes CDR1 SGHDN and CDR2 FVKESK. The CDR3 sequence is CASSPTSGGGTQYF.

This clonotype registers medium-sized by frequency. This chain connects TRBV6-5 to TRBJ1-4; TCRdb names TRBD1, which stays unverified in the absence of DNA. Germline V gene data show CDR1 as MNHEY and CDR2 as SVGAGI. CDR3 length equals 13 residues. The chain's CDR3 is CASNRETNEKLFF.

This clonotype registers medium-sized (0.01 to 0.1%) by frequency. The chain employs TRBV6-2 or TRBV6-3 and TRBJ2-3; without DNA, the TCRdb call of TRBD1 cannot be checked. Germline V gene sequence: CDR1 MNHEY, CDR2 SVGEGT. The CDR3 spans 13 residues. CDR3 in amino acids: CATSGQGLDTQYF.

This clonotype counts as medium-sized by frequency. The chain links TRBV27 to TRBJ1-2; absent DNA, TCRdb's TRBD1 call cannot be checked. The germline CDR1 and CDR2 sequences are MNHEY and SMNVEV (reference sequence). This CDR3 has 12 residues. CDR3 protein: CASSLWGSGYTF.

This clonotype registers medium-sized (0.01 to 0.1%) by frequency. This chain connects TRBV6-5 to TRBJ2-3; no DNA is available, so the TRBD1 call from TCRdb remains unchecked. CDR1 is MNHEY, CDR2 SVGAGI, per germline. This CDR3 contains 15 residues. This CDR3 is CASRRQGRATDTQYF.

This CDR3 reads CASSLAAGGGRDTEAFF. This rearrangement joins TRBV5-1 to TRBJ1-1. This CDR3 has 17 amino acids. The germline V gene encodes CDR1 SGHRS and CDR2 YFSETQ.

By frequency, this clonotype is medium-sized. J is TRBJ1-3 and V is TRBV5-6; TCRdb calls TRBD1, which cannot be checked without DNA. The germline V gene encodes CDR1 SGHDT and CDR2 YYEEEE. The CDR3 sequence is 16 residues long. CDR3 loop: CASSLDLRAFGNTIYF. Combining the CDR3 with reference TRBV5-6 and TRBJ1-3 gives the whole variable domain DAGVTQSPTHLIKTRGQQVTLRCSPKSGHDTVSWYQQALGQGPQFIFQYYEEEERQRGNFPDRFSGHQFPNYSSELNVNALLLGDSALYLCASSLDLRAFGNTIYFGEGSWLTVV.

V and J are TRBV7-2 and TRBJ2-2; lacking DNA, the TRBD2 call made by TCRdb goes unchecked. CDR1 and CDR2 from the germline V gene are SGHTA and FQGNSA. The CDR3 loop spans 18 amino acids. CDR3 sequence reads: CASSLMVSGVKNTGELFF.

Frequency places this clonotype as medium-sized. The rearrangement uses TRBV15 and TRBJ2-1. Germline CDR1 LNHNV, CDR2 YYDKDF (reference sequence). The CDR3 has 17 residues. Here the CDR3 reads CATSRDVSGTTNNEQFF.

The chain uses TRBV11-2 and TRBJ2-2; TCRdb indicates TRBD2, and absent DNA this call remains unverified. The length of the CDR3 is 16 residues. Germline V gene data show CDR1 as SGHAT and CDR2 as FQNNGV. CDR3 protein: CASSFGTSAFTGELFF. The entire variable domain, with the rest obtained from reference TRBV11-2 and TRBJ2-2, is as follows: EAGVAQSPRYKIIEKRQSVAFWCNPISGHATLYWYQQILGQGPKLLIQFQNNGVVDDSQLPKDRFSAERLKGVDSTLKIQPAKLEDSAVYLCASSFGTSAFTGELFFGEGSRLTVL.

This clonotype is classed as medium-sized by frequency. V usage is TRBV19 and J usage is TRBJ1-4; TCRdb lists TRBD1, though no DNA is available to test this call. Germline CDR1 and CDR2: LNHDA and SQIVND (reference sequence). The CDR3 has 14 amino acids. This chain's CDR3 is CASRQGWSNEKLFF.

The gene calls are TRBV7-2 and TRBJ2-1. The CDR3 has 15 residues. CDR1 is SGHTA, CDR2 FQGNSA, per germline. The CDR3 protein is CASSPTPFSYNEQFF.

Judged by frequency, this clonotype is medium-sized (0.01 to 0.1%). V is TRBV19 and J is TRBJ2-4; as DNA is missing, the TRBD1 call by TCRdb cannot be tested. The germline gives CDR1 LNHDA, CDR2 SQIVND (reference sequence). The CDR3 spans 17 residues. This CDR3 reads CASSPRAQGRGKNIQYF.

By frequency, this clonotype is medium-sized (0.01 to 0.1%). This chain uses TRBV6-2 or TRBV6-3 with TRBJ1-5; TCRdb calls TRBD1, which cannot be checked without DNA. The CDR3 totals 12 residues. Germline lookup yields CDR1 MNHEY and CDR2 SVGEGT. The chain's CDR3 is CASKTGVQPQHF.

The chain combines TRBV28 with TRBJ2-7. There are 14 residues in the CDR3. CDR1 is MDHEN and CDR2 is SYDVKM in the germline V gene. The CDR3 sequence: CASSQTRYSYEQYF.

Its frequency marks this clonotype as medium-sized (0.01 to 0.1%). V is TRBV30 and J is TRBJ2-4. Germline assignment: CDR1 GTSNPN and CDR2 SVGIG (reference sequence). The CDR3 length is 13 residues. CDR3 in amino acids: CAWSAGAKNIQYF.

The chain is built from TRBV24-1 and TRBJ2-2; TCRdb indicates TRBD1, and absent DNA this call remains unverified. CDR1 is KGHDR and CDR2 is SFDVKD in the germline V gene. The CDR3 has 15 amino acids. The CDR3 loop is CATSDRTVPTGELFF.

This rearrangement joins TRBV28 to TRBJ1-1; TCRdb's D call, TRBD1, is unchecked because there is no DNA. Germline V gives CDR1 MDHEN, CDR2 SYDVKM. The CDR3 is 15 amino acids. CDR3 sequence reads: CASSSPGEKNTEAFF.